This TCR beta chain was sequenced during a study of T cells in localized non-small cell lung cancer. Findings of the study overall: Of the top 100 tumor clones, median around 55 were in adjacent lung, some 30 among its top 100. Analysis by sequencing included only one tumor region, so heterogeneity remains possible.

Produced via immunoSEQ multiplex PCR; TCRdb's table is partial and in-frame only. The sample has about 55,000 clones; 80% to 85% are singletons. On this clone: Its antigen is not identified.

Germline V lookup: CDR1 SGHRS, CDR2 YFSETQ. Germline trimming cut 3 bases from V and 7 bases from J; bases unmatched to any gene: 12. The CDR3 contains 15 residues. The chain uses TRBV5-1 and TRBJ1-1; 7 bases agree with TRBD1. Sequenced material: peripheral blood mononuclear cells, taken before any cancer treatment. This TCR derives from a man aged 35 to 70 with stage III lung adenocarcinoma. This chain's CDR3 is CASSSGGREWDEAFF. CDR3 nucleotide sequence: TGCGCCAGCAGCTCAGGGGGGCGGGAATGGGATGAAGCTTTCTTT. Supplemented by reference TRBV5-1 and TRBJ1-1, the full variable domain reads KAGVTQTPRYLIKTRGQQVTLSCSPISGHRSVSWYQQTPGQGLQFLFEYFSETQRNKGNFPGRFSGRQFSNSRSEMNVSTLELGDSALYLCASSSGGREWDEAFFGQGTRLTVV.